Below, 18 T cell receptor beta chains from the same sample are listed, as sequenced in a study of tumor and adjacent non-tumor tissue in lung cancer (dated by TCRdb to the late 2010s). Library preparation used multiplex PCR. The sample was run on an Illumina HiSeq 2500. TCRbeta libraries were built by three rounds of nested PCR using primers (Table S4), following protocols modified from ARM-PCR. The public reads were run again by TCRdb, first through fastp at Q25 and then through MiXCR, and only productive beta chains were kept. Records with the same CDR3 protein are collapsed into one entry carrying the most frequent genes and DNA. The sample table shows 200,000 to 250,000 distinct CDR3 sequences, and about 76% are seen once. The ten largest clonotypes hold 20% to 25% of the sample. Bulk unsorted tissue served as the source for RNA extraction, and RNA quality was assessed using a NanoDrop ND-1000 and an Agilent 2100.

Sequenced material: lung tumor tissue. These receptors came from a man aged 60 to 75 with non-small cell lung cancer.

Of note for this clonotype: Mismatch with germline at one junction end may stem from a read error. V gene TRBV11-2 combines with J gene TRBJ2-2; 11 bases fit TRBD2. The germline V gene encodes CDR1 SGHAT and CDR2 FQNNGV. The CDR3 covers 17 residues. CDR3 protein: CASSLASGGTSTGELFF. The CDR3, as DNA: TGTGCTAGCAGCTTAGCTAGCGGGGGGACGAGCACCGGGGAGCTGTTTTTT.

The V call is TRBV2, the J call TRBJ2-2, with 8 bases matching TRBD1. J gave up 3 bases and V 7 bases, and 10 bases lay outside the gene matches. Germline-derived CDR1 and CDR2 are SNHLY and FYNNEI. This CDR3 region has 16 residues. DNA for the CDR3: TGTGCCAGCAAACAGGGGGTCCTAATAGACACCGGGGAGCTGTTTTTT. Translating it yields CASKQGVLIDTGELFF. The full variable domain, with the rest looked up from reference TRBV2 and TRBJ2-2, is EPEVTQTPSHQVTQMGQEVILRCVPISNHLYFYWYRQILGQKVEFLVSFYNNEISEKSEIFDDQFSVERPDGSNFTLKIRSTKLEDSAMYFCASKQGVLIDTGELFFGEGSRLTVL.

This clonotype was recorded at least ten times. The chain carries TRBV6-2 or TRBV6-3 and TRBJ2-7; TRBD2 aligns across 13 bases. CDR1 and CDR2 (germline): MNHEY, SVGEGT. J gave up 6 bases and V 6 bases, and 8 bases lay outside the gene matches. The CDR3 is made up of 15 amino acids. CDR3: CASRRLAGGIGEQYF. The CDR3 DNA sequence: TGTGCCAGCAGACGACTAGCGGGAGGTATTGGCGAGCAGTACTTC.

Of note for this clonotype: The junction shows a germline mismatch at one end, possibly a read error. The chain is built from TRBV20-1 and TRBJ2-3, with 12 positions matching TRBD2. The germline V gene has CDR1 DFQATT and CDR2 SNEGSKA (reference sequence). The CDR3 runs 10 residues. The CDR3 nucleotides read TGTAGTGCTCTAGCGGGAGGGCCGGGTTTT. Its translation: CSALAGGPGF.

Turning to this clonotype: The junction does not match germline at one end; this may be a read error. This chain uses TRBV20-1 with TRBJ2-1; TRBD2 is a possible D gene (6 bases). Germline V gives CDR1 DFQATT, CDR2 SNEGSKA (reference sequence). The CDR3 length is 15 residues. CDR3 in DNA: TGCAGTACTAGGGCCCTAGCGCTCTCCTACAATGAGCATTTCTTC. Translated: CSTRALALSYNEHFF.

This clonotype was recorded only once. A read error may produce the germline difference seen at one junction end. The genes are TRBV5-1 and TRBJ2-2, with 7 nucleotides matching TRBD1. This CDR3 contains 15 residues. Germline assignment: CDR1 SGHRS and CDR2 YFSETQ. The CDR3 loop is CASSLGTANTWELLF. DNA for the CDR3: TGCGCCAGCAGCTTAGGGACAGCTAACACCTGGGAGCTGTTATTT. The full variable domain, its missing parts supplied by reference TRBV5-1 and TRBJ2-2, is KAGVTQTPRYLIKTRGQQVTLSCSPISGHRSVSWYQQTPGQGLQFLFEYFSETQRNKGNFPGRFSGRQFSNSRSEMNVSTLELGDSALYLCASSLGTANTWELLFGEGSRLTVL.

In regard to this clonotype: At one boundary the junction diverges from the germline segment, which might be a read error. The chain combines TRBV20-1 with TRBJ2-3, with D maybe TRBD2 (6 bases). CDR1 is DFQATT, CDR2 SNEGSKA, per germline (reference sequence). This CDR3 spans 15 amino acids. CDR3 DNA sequence: TGCAGTACTAGGGTCGGCGGGGTTCCCACAGATACGCAGTATTTT. This sequence encodes CSTRVGGVPTDTQYF.

This clonotype occurred many times. An end of the junction differs from the germline gene, which may be a read error. The chain employs TRBV20-1 and TRBJ2-5; perhaps D is TRBD1 or TRBD2 (5 bases each). The germline CDR1 and CDR2 sequences are DFQATT and SNEGSKA (reference sequence). The CDR3 consists of 13 residues. In nucleotides, the CDR3 is TGCAGTGCAAGAGGGGAGATCCAAGAGACCCAGTACTTC. The encoded protein is CSARGEIQETQYF.

This clonotype occurred many times. This chain uses TRBV12-3 or TRBV12-4 with TRBJ1-1; perhaps TRBD1 as D (5 bases). This CDR3 has 15 residues. Trimming took 3 bases from V and 4 from J, leaving 15 bases between them. CDR3 region: CASSFNVGGFTEAFF. For the CDR3, the DNA is TGTGCCAGCAGTTTTAACGTCGGGGGATTCACTGAAGCTTTCTTT.

The chain recombines TRBV6-5 with TRBJ1-2; 8 bases line up with TRBD1. The CDR3 runs to 14 residues. The ends lost 5 bases at V and 10 bases at J; junction bases unmatched: 12. CDR1 is MNHEY, CDR2 SVGAGI, per germline. CDR3 nucleotides: TGTGCCAGCAGTCAAGGACAGGGCCGACGGGACTACACCTTC. It yields the protein CASSQGQGRRDYTF.

In regard to this clonotype: Since a much larger clone is just one base distant, this may be a read error. V is TRBV20-1 and J is TRBJ2-7, with 7 bases fitting TRBD2. The CDR3 consists of 16 residues. Germline assignment: CDR1 DFQATT and CDR2 SNEGSKA (reference sequence). Trimming at V came to 0 bases and at J to 3 bases, leaving 11 bases not matched to a gene. The CDR3 DNA reads as TGCAGTGCTAGAGATAGCGCTAGCGGACCCCTCTACGAGCAGTACTTC. It codes for CSARDSASGPLYEQYF.

Worth noting for this clonotype: A much larger clone lies a single base off, so this may be a read error. The chain has TRBV4-2 and TRBJ2-1; D unclear. Germline V gene sequence: CDR1 LGHNA, CDR2 YNFKEQ. CDR3 length: 13 amino acids. The CDR3 is CASNQDLYNEQFF. The CDR3 DNA follows: TGTGCCAGCAACCAAGACTTATACAATGAGCAGTTCTTC.

As to this clonotype: This may be a read error, as it is one base from a much larger clone. The chain recombines TRBV28 with TRBJ1-5; 7 bases match TRBD1. This CDR3 has 15 amino acids. Looked up from germline, CDR1 is MDHEN and CDR2 is SYDVKM. CDR3 DNA sequence: TGTGCCAGCAGTTCCGGGACAGACTACAATCTGCCCCAGCATTTT. This translates into CASSSGTDYNLPQHF.

As to this clonotype: A read error may account for a junction end that differs from germline. This sequence joins TRBV11-2 and TRBJ2-1; D gene ambiguous. CDR1 and CDR2 from the germline V gene are SGHAT and FQNNGV. The CDR3 sequence is 16 residues long. The chain's CDR3 is CASSLRGNSSYDEQFF. CDR3 bases: TGTGCCAGCAGCTTACGAGGCAATAGCTCCTACGATGAGCAGTTCTTC.

About this clonotype itself: A much larger clone differs by one base, so this may be a read error. This chain connects TRBV12-3 or TRBV12-4 to TRBJ2-4; no clear D gene. The CDR3 is made up of 12 amino acids. Trimming shortened V by 5 bases and J by 4 bases, and 6 bases separated the two germline ends. The CDR3 nucleotides are TGTGCCAGCAGTCCTACAAAAAACATTCAGTACTTC. Protein: CASSPTKNIQYF.

The chain joins TRBV5-1 to TRBJ2-5, with 10 bases matching TRBD2. The CDR3 extends over 14 amino acids. CDR1 and CDR2 from the germline V gene are SGHRS and YFSETQ. J was trimmed by 3 bases and V by 2 bases; bases with no gene match: 1. The CDR3 nucleotides read TGCGCCAGCAGCTTAACTAGCGGGAAAGAGACCCAGTACTTC. Amino acid sequence: CASSLTSGKETQYF.

CDR3 DNA: TGTGCCAGCAGCCAAGGATGGACAGGGGAAAACAATGGCTACACCTTC. Its protein product is CASSQGWTGENNGYTF. The V gene is TRBV4-2, the J gene TRBJ1-2, with 9 bases aligning to TRBD1. Germline V gene sequence: CDR1 LGHNA, CDR2 YNFKEQ. The CDR3 covers 16 residues. J lost 6 bases, V lost 1 base, and 9 bases had no gene match.

About this clonotype itself: Given a much more abundant clone one base away, this may be a read error. The chain recombines TRBV20-1 with TRBJ2-3; D unclear. Between the trimmed V and J ends, which lost 0 bases and 4 bases, there was a span of 14 bases. This CDR3 contains 15 residues. Germline V lookup: CDR1 DFQATT, CDR2 SNEGSKA (reference sequence). CDR3 nucleotide sequence: TGCAGTGCTAGAGAAGGGAACGGACGGGCAGATACGCAGTATTTT. Translation gives CSAREGNGRADTQYF.